A single sample is the source of the 32 T cell receptor beta chains below, sequenced in a study of T cell repertoires in cytomegalovirus infection. TCRdb re-analysed the reads in MiXCR, keeping a single row per CDR3 protein. The sample has 150,000 or so distinct CDR3 sequences; less than 25% are singletons. The material sequenced was PBMCs. The receptors shown here come from a human donor in good health (CMV status not recorded). Some clones in this sample may be carry-over from other donors' samples.

This clonotype was picked up a small number of times. The chain carries TRBV3-1 and TRBJ2-5; D unresolved. The V end was cut by 3 bases, the J end by 1 base, with 15 bases between. This CDR3 has 16 amino acids. Germline V lookup: CDR1 LGHDT, CDR2 YNNKEL (reference sequence). The CDR3 DNA follows: TGTGCCAGCAGCCACGTGCTGGGAACTACCCAAGAGACCCAGTACTTC. This gives the protein CASSHVLGTTQETQYF.

Concerning this clonotype: This may be a read error, as it is one base from a much larger clone. This sequence joins TRBV12-3 or TRBV12-4 and TRBJ2-7, with D perhaps TRBD2 (6 bases). The V gene lost 4 bases and the J gene lost 5 bases, with 18 bases spanning the gap. This CDR3 has 15 residues. Here the CDR3 DNA reads TGTGCCAGCAGTTATGGTGCGCGGGGCGAGCACGAGCAGTACTTC. Its protein product is CASSYGARGEHEQYF.

This clonotype was counted between two and nine times. V usage is TRBV12-3 or TRBV12-4 and J usage is TRBJ2-7; 10 bases agree with TRBD1. V trimming: 5 bases; J trimming: 10 bases; junction bases outside the gene matches: 11. The CDR3 is made up of 14 amino acids. The CDR3 coding sequence is TGTGCCAGCAGTCGGACAGGGGGTCGAGGCGGACAGTACTTC. This gives the protein CASSRTGGRGGQYF.

This chain links TRBV5-6 with TRBJ1-5, with D perhaps TRBD1 (5 bases). Per germline, CDR1 SGHDT and CDR2 YYEEEE. V lost 3 bases to trimming and J lost 5 bases, with 12 bases between them. This CDR3 is 14 amino acids long. DNA of the CDR3: TGTGCCAGCAGCTCTGGACGGGGGTATCAGCCCCAGCATTTT. Translation: CASSSGRGYQPQHF.

V and J are TRBV5-1 and TRBJ2-5; D is perhaps TRBD2 (6 bases). The CDR3 sequence is 14 residues long. V was shortened by 4 bases and J by 2 bases, with 12 bases between the two germline ends. Looked up from germline, CDR1 is SGHRS and CDR2 is YFSETQ. The CDR3 loop is CASSPGLLQETQYF. For the CDR3, the DNA is TGCGCCAGCAGCCCGGGACTCCTACAAGAGACCCAGTACTTC.

This clonotype has more than one count but fewer than ten. The CDR3 region is CASSLWGIGNQPQHF. CDR3 coding DNA: TGTGCCAGCAGTTTATGGGGGATTGGGAATCAGCCCCAGCATTTT. The chain is built from TRBV28 and TRBJ1-5, with D hard to call. With 0 bases removed from V and 4 bases from J, the gap between germline ends came to 10 bases. Germline assignment: CDR1 MDHEN and CDR2 SYDVKM. The CDR3 extends over 15 amino acids.

With regard to this clonotype: A read error may produce the germline difference seen at one junction end. The chain links TRBV7-8 to TRBJ2-2, with D perhaps TRBD1 (6 bases). Germline V gene data show CDR1 as SGHVS and CDR2 as FQNEAQ. The CDR3 is 14 residues long. The CDR3 sequence is CASSSATEVGALFF. CDR3 in DNA: TGTGCCAGCAGCTCCGCTACCGAAGTGGGGGCGCTGTTTTTT.

This clonotype has ten or more counts. In DNA, the CDR3 is TGTGCCAGCGGGACCGGGGACAGAGACGAGCAGTACTTC. Protein: CASGTGDRDEQYF. This chain joins TRBV11-2 and TRBJ2-7, with 7 nucleotides matching TRBD1. The CDR3 covers 13 residues. The germline gives CDR1 SGHAT, CDR2 FQNNGV. Trimming at V came to 8 bases and at J to 5 bases, leaving 9 bases not matched to a gene.

This clonotype was recorded at least ten times. V and J are TRBV7-9 and TRBJ2-5; no clear D. CDR1 SEHNR and CDR2 FQNEAQ come from the germline V gene (reference sequence). Trimming stripped 6 bases from V and 5 bases from J, with 10 bases between. The CDR3 covers 12 residues. In nucleotides, the CDR3 is TGTGCCAGCAGGGAACTCGGGGAGACCCAGTACTTC. Encoded protein: CASRELGETQYF.

This clonotype was recorded at least ten times. Written as DNA, the CDR3 is TGTGCCAGCAGTTGGTCCCTAGCGGGAGTCATGGATACGCAGTATTTT. It encodes CASSWSLAGVMDTQYF. This rearrangement joins TRBV6-5 to TRBJ2-3, with TRBD2 matching 10 bases. CDR1 MNHEY and CDR2 SVGAGI come from the germline V gene. There are 16 residues in the CDR3. Trimming removed 4 bases from V and 6 bases from J; junction bases left unmatched: 10.

This sequence joins TRBV6-1 and TRBJ2-5; 11 nucleotides match TRBD2. The CDR3 is made up of 15 amino acids. Germline V gene lookup returns CDR1 MNHNS and CDR2 SASEGT. With V trimmed by 5 bases and J by 3 bases, 5 bases remained unmatched. The chain's CDR3 is CASSYTLAGEETQYF. CDR3 coding DNA: TGTGCCAGCAGTTATACACTAGCGGGGGAAGAGACCCAGTACTTC.

This clonotype was observed a few times. The chain links TRBV28 to TRBJ2-7; 10 nucleotides match TRBD2. From germline, CDR1 is MDHEN and CDR2 SYDVKM. V gave up 3 bases and J gave up 7 bases; unmatched junction bases: 6. The CDR3 contains 14 residues. The CDR3 DNA sequence: TGTGCCAGCAGTTTGACAGCGGGAGGGCAAGAGCAGTACTTC. The encoded protein is CASSLTAGGQEQYF.

This clonotype was seen a handful of times. This chain links TRBV9 with TRBJ1-1; no clear D. V was pared by 0 bases and J by 3 bases, with 6 bases between. Germline V gives CDR1 SGDLS, CDR2 YYNGEE. The CDR3 spans 13 residues. The CDR3 nucleotides read TGTGCCAGCAGCGTAGTTGGGGACACTGAAGCTTTCTTT. Residues: CASSVVGDTEAFF.

The table lists this clonotype with a few counts. This chain joins TRBV28 and TRBJ2-3, with D perhaps matching TRBD2 (7 bases). The CDR3 length is 15 residues. Germline V lookup: CDR1 MDHEN, CDR2 SYDVKM. The CDR3 nucleotides read TGTGCAACACGAGTAGGGGGAGGGCGATTTGATACGCAGTATTTT. Its protein product is CATRVGGGRFDTQYF. The whole variable domain, filled in from reference TRBV28 and TRBJ2-3, reads DVKVTQSSRYLVKRTGEKVFLECVQDMDHENMFWYRQDPGLGLRLIYFSYDVKMKEKGDIPEGYSVSREKKERFSLILESASTNQTSMYLCATRVGGGRFDTQYFGPGTRLTVL.

The chain joins TRBV5-1 to TRBJ2-1; TRBD1 matches 8 bases. This CDR3 contains 15 residues. J lost 4 bases, V lost 0 bases, and 3 bases had no gene match. Looked up from germline, CDR1 is SGHRS and CDR2 is YFSETQ. This CDR3 reads CASSLVQGEYNEQFF. The CDR3 nucleotides are TGCGCCAGCAGCTTGGTACAGGGGGAGTACAATGAGCAGTTCTTC. Full variable domain (outside the CDR3, taken from reference TRBV5-1 and TRBJ2-1): KAGVTQTPRYLIKTRGQQVTLSCSPISGHRSVSWYQQTPGQGLQFLFEYFSETQRNKGNFPGRFSGRQFSNSRSEMNVSTLELGDSALYLCASSLVQGEYNEQFFGPGTRLTVL.

The V call is TRBV4-1, the J call TRBJ1-2; TRBD1 might be the D (6 bases). CDR1 and CDR2 from the germline V gene are MGHRA and YSYEKL. This CDR3 comprises 13 residues. V dropped 3 bases and J dropped 4 bases, with 9 bases sitting between them. CDR3 in amino acids: CASSQTGIYGYTF. The CDR3 DNA is TGCGCCAGCAGCCAGACAGGAATCTATGGCTACACCTTC.

The genes are TRBV5-1 and TRBJ1-6, with 11 bases that match TRBD1. This CDR3 comprises 16 residues. Germline V gene lookup returns CDR1 SGHRS and CDR2 YFSETQ. Germline trimming cut 1 base from V and 11 bases from J; bases unmatched to any gene: 8. CDR3: CASSLSGTGGRTPLHF. The CDR3, as DNA: TGCGCCAGCAGCTTGTCCGGGACAGGGGGACGCACACCCCTCCACTTT.

This clonotype was seen only a few times. This sequence joins TRBV20-1 and TRBJ1-5; D is unresolved. The CDR3 covers 16 residues. Trimming removed 0 bases at V and 3 bases at J, with 15 bases between. CDR1 DFQATT and CDR2 SNEGSKA come from the germline V gene (reference sequence). CDR3 bases: TGCAGTGCTAGAGATCCGAGCACGACCATCAATCAGCCCCAGCATTTT. It yields the protein CSARDPSTTINQPQHF.

This rearrangement joins TRBV5-1 to TRBJ2-1; maybe TRBD1 (6 bases). This CDR3 spans 18 amino acids. V lost 4 bases and J 2 bases, leaving 22 bases between the germline ends. CDR1 and CDR2 (germline): SGHRS, YFSETQ. CDR3 in amino acids: CASSLQPATGIAYNEQFF. As DNA, the CDR3 is TGCGCCAGCAGCCTTCAGCCCGCAACAGGGATTGCCTACAATGAGCAGTTCTTC.

The genes are TRBV2 and TRBJ1-5; 9 bases map to TRBD1. With V trimmed by 5 bases and J by 6 bases, 8 bases remained unmatched. The CDR3 loop spans 15 amino acids. Germline V gene data show CDR1 as SNHLY and CDR2 as FYNNEI. The CDR3 nucleotides are TGTGCCAGCAGTTCGGACAGGGGAGGGACTCAGCCCCAGCATTTT. Translating gives CASSSDRGGTQPQHF.

This clonotype was seen only a few times. The V and J genes are TRBV4-3 and TRBJ1-4; a weak D match, TRBD1 (5 bases). The germline V and J ends were trimmed by 4 bases and 2 bases, with 17 bases remaining between them. CDR1 and CDR2 from the germline V gene are LGHNA and YSLEER. The CDR3 is made up of 17 amino acids. In DNA, the CDR3 is TGCGCCAGCAGCCCTTCCGGGACCGGGATTACTAATGAAAAACTGTTTTTT. The encoded protein is CASSPSGTGITNEKLFF.

Ten or more counts support this clonotype. This chain joins TRBV6-5 and TRBJ2-2; D gene ambiguous. Per germline, CDR1 MNHEY and CDR2 SVGAGI. The CDR3 covers 15 residues. Trimming took off 0 bases at V and 2 bases at J, with 7 bases between the two ends. CDR3 bases: TGTGCCAGCAGTTACTCGAATTCTAACACCGGGGAGCTGTTTTTT. This codes for CASSYSNSNTGELFF.

This chain uses TRBV28 with TRBJ1-1; D ambiguous. Between the trimmed V and J ends, which lost 6 bases and 4 bases, there was a span of 15 bases. CDR1 and CDR2 (germline): MDHEN, SYDVKM. CDR3 size: 14 residues. In DNA form, the CDR3 reads TGTGCCAGCAGCCCACCAAGTCGGGCCACTGAAGCTTTCTTT. This gives the protein CASSPPSRATEAFF.

In this sample, this clonotype turned up many times. The rearrangement links TRBV7-2 to TRBJ2-6; 7 bases align to TRBD2. The CDR3 has 18 residues. The V and J ends lost 2 bases and 0 bases, in that order; junction bases with no gene match: 7. CDR1 is SGHTA and CDR2 is FQGNSA in the germline V gene. The CDR3 DNA is TGTGCCAGCAGCTTACTAGGAGCGGGACTCTCTGGGGCCAACGTCCTGACTTTC. This gives the protein CASSLLGAGLSGANVLTF. The whole variable domain, filled in from reference TRBV7-2 and TRBJ2-6, reads GAGVSQSPSNKVTEKGKDVELRCDPISGHTALYWYRQSLGQGLEFLIYFQGNSAPDKSGLPSDRFSAERTGGSVSTLTIQRTQQEDSAVYLCASSLLGAGLSGANVLTFGAGSRLTVL.

The chain carries TRBV11-2 and TRBJ2-7; D unresolved. Germline values: CDR1 SGHAT, CDR2 FQNNGV. V was pared by 3 bases and J by 0 bases, with 9 bases between. This CDR3 comprises 14 residues. CDR3 sequence: CASSFTTDSYEQYF. The CDR3, as DNA: TGTGCCAGCAGCTTTACAACGGACTCCTACGAGCAGTACTTC.

V gene TRBV7-3 combines with J gene TRBJ1-1; TRBD1 aligns across 9 bases. This CDR3 contains 15 residues. Germline values: CDR1 SGHTA, CDR2 FQGTGA. Losses at the gene ends were 3 bases for V and 3 bases for J; bases not matched to a gene: 5. The DNA for the CDR3 is TGTGCCAGCAGCTTGGGGACAGGGTTGGACACTGAAGCTTTCTTT. Its translation is CASSLGTGLDTEAFF.

This clonotype was observed a handful of times. V is TRBV6-1 and J is TRBJ1-5; D might be TRBD1 (5 bases). Germline CDR1 and CDR2: MNHNS and SASEGT. The CDR3 loop spans 16 amino acids. Trimming cost V 0 bases and J 4 bases, with 13 bases left between them. The CDR3 nucleotides read TGTGCCAGCAGTGAAGCATTTTTTAAGGGGAATCAGCCCCAGCATTTT. Its protein is CASSEAFFKGNQPQHF.

The chain links TRBV7-3 to TRBJ2-7, with D perhaps being TRBD1 or TRBD2 (5 bases each). The germline gives CDR1 SGHTA, CDR2 FQGTGA. This CDR3 spans 17 amino acids. The V end lost 5 bases, the J end lost 2 bases, and 22 bases lay between the germline ends. The DNA of the CDR3 is TGTGCCAGCAGCCCTCCGCAGGGCCGAGGGAAGACCTACGAGCAGTACTTC. Translated, it gives CASSPPQGRGKTYEQYF.

This clonotype showed up many times. The V gene is TRBV4-3, the J gene TRBJ2-2, with D perhaps assigned TRBD1 or TRBD2 (6 bases each). This CDR3 spans 16 amino acids. Germline CDR1 reads LGHNA; CDR2 reads YSLEER. V shed 1 base and J shed 4 bases, with 13 bases lying between them. Here the CDR3 reads CASSQGGAGFTGELFF. CDR3 in DNA: TGCGCCAGCAGCCAAGGGGGGGCGGGGTTCACCGGGGAGCTGTTTTTT.

The V gene is TRBV28, the J gene TRBJ2-7, with D tentatively TRBD1 or TRBD2 (5 bases each). Germline CDR1 MDHEN, CDR2 SYDVKM. The V end was cut by 6 bases, the J end by 0 bases, with 12 bases between. The CDR3 has 14 amino acids. The CDR3 coding sequence is TGTGCCAGCAGGGGGCCGGGAAGCTCCTACGAGCAGTACTTC. It translates to CASRGPGSSYEQYF.

This clonotype was seen a few times. The chain has TRBV5-1 and TRBJ2-1; D call uncertain. V gave up 2 bases and J gave up 7 bases, with 10 bases separating them. The germline gives CDR1 SGHRS, CDR2 YFSETQ. The CDR3 consists of 13 residues. In nucleotides, the CDR3 is TGCGCCAGCAGCTTAAGCGATAGAAATGAGCAGTTCTTC. Its protein is CASSLSDRNEQFF.

The CDR3 bases are TGTGCCAGCAGCTTGACAGGGGGCGCGAATCAGCCCCAGCATTTT. It yields the protein CASSLTGGANQPQHF. V usage is TRBV9 and J usage is TRBJ1-5; 10 nucleotides agree with TRBD1. This CDR3 has 15 amino acids. V lost 4 bases to trimming and J lost 4 bases; unmatched junction nucleotides: 5. Germline CDR1 and CDR2: SGDLS and YYNGEE.